These T cell receptor beta chains were read from a single sample in a study of cytomegalovirus exposure and HLA in healthy donors. Only in-frame clones appear in the TCRdb table, and some are missing; sequencing was by immunoSEQ multiplex PCR. The data contain fewer than 200,000 clones, approximately 84% of them singletons. Sample: PBMCs. The receptors derive from a girl less than two years old in good health and CMV-seronegative. CDR3s include the opening cysteine and the closing phenylalanine or tryptophan.

v_call,cdr3_length,j_call,cdr3_aa
TRBV30,14,TRBJ1-5,CAWSAGTLNQPQHF
TRBV7-2,13,TRBJ2-1,CASSGLYYNEQFF
TRBV5-1,14,TRBJ2-2,CASSGGGDTGELFF
TRBV4-3,16,TRBJ1-2,CASSQQGRTTNYGYTF
TRBV2,14,TRBJ2-7,CASRRLREVYEQYF
TRBV7-3,14,TRBJ2-5,CASSPRGIGETQYF
TRBV5-4,17,TRBJ1-3,CASSSNWTGGPGNTIYF
TRBV27,19,TRBJ1-5,CASSFGETGLIGSNQPQHF
TRBV15,19,TRBJ2-7,CATSRDPGQGLAGDYEQYF
TRBV9,14,TRBJ2-5,CASSGGGYQETQYF
TRBV5-1,14,TRBJ2-1,CASRAGQGYNEQFF
TRBV27,16,TRBJ1-5,CASSLSGLYSNQPQHF
TRBV30,15,TRBJ2-7,CAWSVQREAQIEQYF
TRBV9,13,TRBJ2-3,CASSEGGADTQYF
TRBV7-9,14,TRBJ1-5,CSSSRGQGGQPQHF
TRBV7-9,18,TRBJ2-1,CSSSLKVGGEKSYNEQFF
TRBV5-4,14,TRBJ2-3,CASSWDRGTDTQYF
TRBV5-1,14,TRBJ2-1,CASSQGAVDNEQFF
TRBV10-2,14,TRBJ1-2,CASSVGGRAAGYTF
TRBV5-1,15,TRBJ2-3,CASSLNRVVTDTQYF
TRBV27,15,TRBJ2-7,CASSPPGQNSYEQYF
TRBV6-5,14,TRBJ1-5,CASSYREGNQPQHF
TRBV13,14,TRBJ2-7,CASSFGREGYEQYF
TRBV6-1,18,TRBJ2-3,CASSKGTSGSKGTDTQYF
TRBV19,13,TRBJ1-6,CASSIQEYSPLHF
TRBV11-2,14,TRBJ1-2,CASSSTGVVDGYTF